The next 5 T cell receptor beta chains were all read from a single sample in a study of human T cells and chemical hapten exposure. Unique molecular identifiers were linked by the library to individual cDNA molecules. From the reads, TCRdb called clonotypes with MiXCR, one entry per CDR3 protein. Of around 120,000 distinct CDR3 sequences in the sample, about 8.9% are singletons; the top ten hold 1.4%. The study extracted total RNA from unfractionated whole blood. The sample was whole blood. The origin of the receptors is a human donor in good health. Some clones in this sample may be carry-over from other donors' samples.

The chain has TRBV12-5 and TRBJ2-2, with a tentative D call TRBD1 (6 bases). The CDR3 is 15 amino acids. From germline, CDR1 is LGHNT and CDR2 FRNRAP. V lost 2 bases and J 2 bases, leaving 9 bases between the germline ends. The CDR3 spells CASGLWGRNTGELFF. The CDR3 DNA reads TGTGCTAGTGGTTTGTGGGGGCGCAACACCGGGGAGCTGTTTTTT.

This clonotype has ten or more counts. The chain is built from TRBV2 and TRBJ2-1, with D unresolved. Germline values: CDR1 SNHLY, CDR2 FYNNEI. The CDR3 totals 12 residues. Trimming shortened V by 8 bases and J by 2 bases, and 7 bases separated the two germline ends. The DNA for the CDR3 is TGTGCCAGCGGAGTAACCTACAATGAGCAGTTCTTC. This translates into CASGVTYNEQFF.

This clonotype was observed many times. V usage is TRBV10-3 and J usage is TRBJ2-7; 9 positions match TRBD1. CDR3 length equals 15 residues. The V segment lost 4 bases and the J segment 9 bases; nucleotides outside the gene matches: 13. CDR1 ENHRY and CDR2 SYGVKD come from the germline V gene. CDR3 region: CAISGNRDREGGQYF. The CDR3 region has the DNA TGTGCCATCAGTGGTAACCGGGACAGGGAAGGCGGGCAGTACTTC.

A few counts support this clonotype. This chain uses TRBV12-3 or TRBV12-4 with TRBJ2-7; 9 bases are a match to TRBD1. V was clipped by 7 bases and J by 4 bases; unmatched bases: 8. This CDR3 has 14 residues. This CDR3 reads CASIVPGTGYEQYF. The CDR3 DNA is TGTGCCAGCATTGTACCCGGGACAGGGTACGAGCAGTACTTC.

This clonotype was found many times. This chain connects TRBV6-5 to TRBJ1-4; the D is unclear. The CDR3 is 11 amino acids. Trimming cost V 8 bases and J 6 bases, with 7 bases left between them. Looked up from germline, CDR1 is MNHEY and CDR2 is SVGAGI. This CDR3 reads CASGNYEKLFF. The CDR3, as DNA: TGTGCCAGCGGCAATTATGAAAAACTGTTTTTT.